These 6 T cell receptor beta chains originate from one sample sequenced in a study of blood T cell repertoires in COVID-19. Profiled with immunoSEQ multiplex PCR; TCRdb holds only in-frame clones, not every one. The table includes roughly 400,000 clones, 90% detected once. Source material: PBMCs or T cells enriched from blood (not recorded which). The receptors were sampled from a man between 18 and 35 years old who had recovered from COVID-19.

CDR3 nucleotides: TGTGCCAGCAGCTTATACAGTGGCGGCAATCAGCCCCAGCATTTT. Translating it yields CASSLYSGGNQPQHF. V gene TRBV7-8 combines with J gene TRBJ1-5; D uncertain. This CDR3 is 15 amino acids long. Trimming cost V 2 bases and J 2 bases, with 10 bases left between them. The germline V gene has CDR1 SGHVS and CDR2 FQNEAQ.

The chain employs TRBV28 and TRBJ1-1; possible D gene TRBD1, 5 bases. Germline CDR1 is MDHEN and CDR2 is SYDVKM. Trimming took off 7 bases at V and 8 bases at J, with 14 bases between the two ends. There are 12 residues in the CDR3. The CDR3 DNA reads TGTGCCAGCACCCCCGGCAGGGAAGAAGCTTTCTTT. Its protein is CASTPGREEAFF.

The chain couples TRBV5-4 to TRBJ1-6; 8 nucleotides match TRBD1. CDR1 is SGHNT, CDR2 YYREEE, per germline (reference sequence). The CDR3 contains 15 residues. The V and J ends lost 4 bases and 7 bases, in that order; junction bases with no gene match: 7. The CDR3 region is CASSQRQGYNSPLHF. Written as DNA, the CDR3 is TGTGCCAGCAGCCAAAGACAGGGGTACAATTCACCCCTCCACTTT.

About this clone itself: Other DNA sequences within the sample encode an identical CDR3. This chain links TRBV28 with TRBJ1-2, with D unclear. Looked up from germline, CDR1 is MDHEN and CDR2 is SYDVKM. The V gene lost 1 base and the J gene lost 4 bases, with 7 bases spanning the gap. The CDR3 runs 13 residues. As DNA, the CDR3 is TGTGCCAGCAGTTTATCCTCTGTCTATGGCTACACCTTC. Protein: CASSLSSVYGYTF.

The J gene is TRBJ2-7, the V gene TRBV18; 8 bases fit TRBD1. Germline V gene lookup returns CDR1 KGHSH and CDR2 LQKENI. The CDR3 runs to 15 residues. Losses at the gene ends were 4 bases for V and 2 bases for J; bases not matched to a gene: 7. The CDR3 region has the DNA TGTGCCAGCTCACAGGGACAGGAAGGTCCCTACGAGCAGTACTTC. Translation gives CASSQGQEGPYEQYF.

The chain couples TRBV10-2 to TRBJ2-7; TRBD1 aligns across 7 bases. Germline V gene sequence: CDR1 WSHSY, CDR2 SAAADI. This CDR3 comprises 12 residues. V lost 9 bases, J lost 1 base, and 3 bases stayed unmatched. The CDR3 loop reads CARRQGSYEQYF. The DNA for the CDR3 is TGCGCCAGACGACAGGGATCCTACGAGCAGTACTTC.